The present T cell receptor beta chain was sequenced within a study of tumor-infiltrating lymphocytes in primary liver carcinoma. Overall study: Sequencing of the samples generated roughly 3.5 to 8 million productive TCRbeta reads, with similar yields across tissue types.

This CDR3 spans 14 amino acids. V was pared by 1 base and J by 11 bases, with 16 bases between. Germline CDR1 reads SEHNR; CDR2 reads FQNEAQ (reference sequence). Details on this clonotype: A much larger clone lies one base from this, so it may be a read error.

Making TCR beta cDNA involved 400 to 600 ng total RNA and a constant-region primer. Libraries covering TCR beta were generated through three nested multiplex PCR rounds (using a slightly modified ARM-PCR). Forward primers for TRBV1-TRBV30 and a C-beta reverse primer served the first two PCR rounds, at about 10 cycles each. TCRdb ran MiXCR on the multiplex PCR reads and lists one entry per CDR3 protein. The profile covers approximately 73,000 distinct CDR3 sequences, with 60% to 80% appearing a single time and roughly an eighth taken by the ten largest. DNA and RNA were both co-extracted from around 20-30 mg of bulk tissue that had not been sorted.

The TCR comes from an older woman with primary liver carcinoma and hepatitis B virus infection. The rearrangement uses TRBV7-9 and TRBJ2-3; the D is unclear. The specimen sequenced was liver tumor tissue from sampling region 4. As for subset: tumor region T4, right-lateral pole. The CDR3 spells CASSLGFGTAMQYF. The CDR3 nucleotides read TGTGCCAGCAGCTTAGGGTTCGGTACGGCTATGCAGTATTTT.